These 7 T cell receptor beta chains share one sample of origin, sequenced in a study of T cells in Graves' hyperthyroidism and ophthalmopathy. RNA transcripts provided the source from which TCR beta CDR3 regions were amplified. The HTBI primer set drove a first-round RT-PCR of the TCR CDR3. Via MiXCR, TCRdb re-called the multiplex PCR reads, giving one row per CDR3 protein. The sample lists some 500,000 distinct CDR3 sequences; roughly a quarter were seen once. Sequenced input: blood. The receptor source for this set is a woman aged 25 to 45 with Graves' ophthalmopathy.

This clonotype was counted ten times or more. The chain recombines TRBV12-3 or TRBV12-4 with TRBJ1-1; D is unresolved. V lost 6 bases and J 6 bases, leaving 8 bases between the germline ends. The CDR3 runs 11 residues. The CDR3 DNA sequence: TGTGCCAGCAGCCGCTCACCTGAAGCTTTCTTT. This codes for CASSRSPEAFF.

V and J are TRBV29-1 and TRBJ1-5; perhaps TRBD1 as D (5 bases). The CDR3 spans 15 residues. With 4 bases removed from V and 0 bases from J, the gap between germline ends came to 13 bases. The V gene's germline CDR1 is SQVTM and CDR2 ANQGSEA. CDR3: CSVVFGANSNQPQHF. CDR3 DNA: TGCAGCGTTGTTTTTGGGGCGAATAGCAATCAGCCCCAGCATTTT.

This clonotype was picked up a small number of times. This sequence joins TRBV5-5 and TRBJ1-1; D possibly corresponds to TRBD1 (5 bases). Germline-derived CDR1 and CDR2 are SGHKS and YYEKEE (reference sequence). The germline V and J ends were trimmed by 4 bases and 11 bases, with 24 bases remaining between them. CDR3 size: 15 residues. CDR3 nucleotide sequence: TGTGCCAGCAGCCCCTACGGCCGGGGACCCGGGGATGCTTTCTTT. This gives the protein CASSPYGRGPGDAFF.

The chain carries TRBV28 and TRBJ2-7; possible D gene TRBD1, 5 bases. Trimming cost V 6 bases and J 1 base, with 16 bases left between them. Per the germline V gene, CDR1 is MDHEN and CDR2 is SYDVKM. CDR3 length equals 15 residues. Here the CDR3 reads CASRGLERRSYEQYF. CDR3 DNA sequence: TGTGCCAGCAGGGGGCTAGAGCGCCGTTCCTACGAGCAGTACTTC.

This clonotype has a handful of counts. The chain uses TRBV20-1 and TRBJ2-7; possible D gene TRBD1, 5 bases. Germline loops: CDR1 DFQATT, CDR2 SNEGSKA (reference sequence). V lost 3 bases and J lost 3, with 15 bases in between. CDR3 size: 14 residues. The CDR3 coding sequence is TGCAGTGCTAGTGGGCAGGGTGATGGCTACGAGCAGTACTTC. This gives the protein CSASGQGDGYEQYF.

This clonotype was seen many times. The gene calls are TRBV10-3 and TRBJ2-7, with D possibly TRBD1 on 5 matching bases. Looked up from germline, CDR1 is ENHRY and CDR2 is SYGVKD. V was cut by 6 bases and J by 2 bases, with 8 bases left in between. The CDR3 loop spans 12 amino acids. The CDR3 bases are TGTGCCATCAGGGACACAACCTACGAGCAGTACTTC. It codes for CAIRDTTYEQYF.

This clonotype was detected many times. The chain employs TRBV12-5 and TRBJ2-2; D gene uncertain. The germline CDR1 and CDR2 sequences are LGHNT and FRNRAP. Trimming removed 0 bases at V and 1 base at J, with 6 bases between. This CDR3 is 15 amino acids long. The CDR3 sequence is CASGLVLGNTGELFF. The CDR3 DNA reads TGTGCTAGTGGTTTGGTACTCGGGAACACCGGGGAGCTGTTTTTT.